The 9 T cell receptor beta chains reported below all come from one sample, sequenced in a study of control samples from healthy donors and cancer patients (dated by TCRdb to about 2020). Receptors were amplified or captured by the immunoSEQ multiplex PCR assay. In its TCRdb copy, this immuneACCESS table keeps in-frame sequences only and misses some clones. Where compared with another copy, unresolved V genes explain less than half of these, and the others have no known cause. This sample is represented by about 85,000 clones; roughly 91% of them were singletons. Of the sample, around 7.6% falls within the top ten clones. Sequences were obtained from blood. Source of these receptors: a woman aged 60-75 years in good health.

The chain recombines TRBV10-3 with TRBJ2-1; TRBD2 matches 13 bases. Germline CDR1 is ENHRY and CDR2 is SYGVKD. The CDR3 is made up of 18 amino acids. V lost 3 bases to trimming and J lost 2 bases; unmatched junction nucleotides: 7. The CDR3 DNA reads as TGTGCCATCAGTGACCCCCCGGGACTAGCGGGGACCTACAATGAGCAGTTCTTC. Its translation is CAISDPPGLAGTYNEQFF.

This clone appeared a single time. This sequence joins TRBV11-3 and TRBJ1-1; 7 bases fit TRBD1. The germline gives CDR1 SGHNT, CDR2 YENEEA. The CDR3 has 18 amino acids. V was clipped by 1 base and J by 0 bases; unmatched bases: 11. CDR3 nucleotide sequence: TGTGCCAGCAGCTTAGCGTGGGCGACAGGGCAGATGAACACTGAAGCTTTCTTT. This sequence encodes CASSLAWATGQMNTEAFF.

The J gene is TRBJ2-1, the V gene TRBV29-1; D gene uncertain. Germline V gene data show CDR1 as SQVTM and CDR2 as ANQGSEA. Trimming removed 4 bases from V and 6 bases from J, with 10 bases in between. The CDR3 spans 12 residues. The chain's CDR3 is CSVGGFPNEQFF. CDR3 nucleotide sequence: TGCAGCGTTGGGGGATTCCCCAATGAGCAGTTCTTC.

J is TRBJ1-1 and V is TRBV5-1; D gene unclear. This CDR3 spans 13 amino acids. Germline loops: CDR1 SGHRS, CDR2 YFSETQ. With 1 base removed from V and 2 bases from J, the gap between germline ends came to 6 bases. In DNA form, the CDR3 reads TGCGCCAGCAGCTTGTGGGGAAACACTGAAGCTTTCTTT. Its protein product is CASSLWGNTEAFF. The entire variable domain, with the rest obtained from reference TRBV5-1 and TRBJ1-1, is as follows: KAGVTQTPRYLIKTRGQQVTLSCSPISGHRSVSWYQQTPGQGLQFLFEYFSETQRNKGNFPGRFSGRQFSNSRSEMNVSTLELGDSALYLCASSLWGNTEAFFGQGTRLTVV.

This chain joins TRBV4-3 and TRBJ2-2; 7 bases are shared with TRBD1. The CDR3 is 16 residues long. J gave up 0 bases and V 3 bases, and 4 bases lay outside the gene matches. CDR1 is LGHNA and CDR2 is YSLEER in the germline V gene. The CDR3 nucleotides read TGCGCCAGCAGCCAGACAGGGCTGGCGAACACCGGGGAGCTGTTTTTT. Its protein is CASSQTGLANTGELFF.

CDR3 in amino acids: CASSYSSRARGSPLHF. In DNA form, the CDR3 reads TGTGCCAGCAGTTACTCGAGCAGGGCGAGGGGGTCACCCCTCCACTTT. This rearrangement joins TRBV6-5 to TRBJ1-6; D perhaps matches TRBD1 (6 bases). With 0 bases removed from V and 10 bases from J, the gap between germline ends came to 16 bases. Looked up from germline, CDR1 is MNHEY and CDR2 is SVGAGI. There are 16 residues in the CDR3.

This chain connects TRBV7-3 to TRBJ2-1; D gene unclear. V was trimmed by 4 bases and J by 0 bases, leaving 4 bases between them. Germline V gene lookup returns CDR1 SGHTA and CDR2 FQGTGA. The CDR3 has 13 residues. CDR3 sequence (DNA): TGTGCCAGCAGCTCGAGCTCCTACAATGAGCAGTTCTTC. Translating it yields CASSSSSYNEQFF. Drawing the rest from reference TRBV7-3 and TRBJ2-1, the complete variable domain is GAGVSQTPSNKVTEKGKYVELRCDPISGHTALYWYRQSLGQGPEFLIYFQGTGAADDSGLPNDRFFAVRPEGSVSTLKIQRTERGDSAVYLCASSSSSYNEQFFGPGTRLTVL.

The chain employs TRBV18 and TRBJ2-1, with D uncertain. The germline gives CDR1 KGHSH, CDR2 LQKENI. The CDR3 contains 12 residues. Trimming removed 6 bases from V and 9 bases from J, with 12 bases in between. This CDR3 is CASSPYTTEQFF. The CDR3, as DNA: TGTGCCAGCTCCCCTTACACCACTGAGCAGTTCTTC.

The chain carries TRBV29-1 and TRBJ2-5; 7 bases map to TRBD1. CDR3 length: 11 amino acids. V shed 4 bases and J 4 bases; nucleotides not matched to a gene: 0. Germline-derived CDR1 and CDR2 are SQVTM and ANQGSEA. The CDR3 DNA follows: TGCAGCGTTGGGGACAGAGAGACCCAGTACTTC. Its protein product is CSVGDRETQYF.